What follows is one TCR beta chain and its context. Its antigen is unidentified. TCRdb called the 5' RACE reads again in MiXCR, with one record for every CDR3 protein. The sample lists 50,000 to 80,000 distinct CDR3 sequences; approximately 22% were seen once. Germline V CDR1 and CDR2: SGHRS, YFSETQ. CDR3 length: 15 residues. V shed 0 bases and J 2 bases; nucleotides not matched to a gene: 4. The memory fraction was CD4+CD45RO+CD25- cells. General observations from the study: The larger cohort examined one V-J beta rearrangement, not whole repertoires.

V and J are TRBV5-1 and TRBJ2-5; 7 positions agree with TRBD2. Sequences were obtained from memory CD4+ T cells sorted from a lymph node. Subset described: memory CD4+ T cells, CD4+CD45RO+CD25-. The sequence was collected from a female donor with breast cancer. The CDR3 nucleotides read TGCGCCAGCAGCTTGGCGCTAGCGGAACAAGAGACCCAGTACTTC. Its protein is CASSLALAEQETQYF.